This T cell receptor beta chain was observed in a study of early stage breast cancer tumors. Broader study findings: Commonly generated sequences made up most enriched TCRB sequences shared between patients.

This clone was seen only once. Its antigen is as yet unknown. This table comes from immunoSEQ multiplex PCR, and its TCRdb copy is limited to in-frame clones, with some not included. Of about 25,000 clones listed, 60% to 70% were seen once; the top ten hold around 10%. Germline V gene sequence: CDR1 SQVTM, CDR2 ANQGSEA. The CDR3 is 14 amino acids. Trimming removed 5 bases at V and 2 bases at J, with 15 bases between. The chain uses TRBV29-1 and TRBJ2-5; TRBD2 is a possible D gene (6 bases). Sequencing input: breast tumor tissue. This TCR came from a person aged 55 to 70 with breast cancer. The CDR3 loop is CSVSPGGRQETQYF. DNA for the CDR3: TGCAGCGTTTCCCCCGGAGGGAGACAAGAGACCCAGTACTTC.